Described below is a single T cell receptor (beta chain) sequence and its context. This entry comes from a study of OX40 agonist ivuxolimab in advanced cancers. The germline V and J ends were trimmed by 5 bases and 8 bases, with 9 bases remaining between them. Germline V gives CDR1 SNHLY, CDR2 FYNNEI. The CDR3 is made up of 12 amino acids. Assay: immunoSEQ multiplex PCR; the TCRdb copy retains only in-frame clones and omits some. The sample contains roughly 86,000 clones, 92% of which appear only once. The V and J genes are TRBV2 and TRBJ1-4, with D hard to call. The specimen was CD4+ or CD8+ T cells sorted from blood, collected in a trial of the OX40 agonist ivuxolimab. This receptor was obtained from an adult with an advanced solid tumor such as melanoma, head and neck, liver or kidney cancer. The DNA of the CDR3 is TGTGCCAGCAGTTATGTTGGGGAAAAACTGTTTTTT. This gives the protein CASSYVGEKLFF.